This TCR beta chain was obtained from a study of control samples from healthy donors and cancer patients. The V and J ends lost 4 bases and 6 bases, in that order; junction bases with no gene match: 8. CDR3 size: 15 residues. Germline CDR1 reads MNHEY; CDR2 reads SVGEGT. Only in-frame clones appear in the TCRdb table, and some are missing; sequencing was by immunoSEQ multiplex PCR. The table has about 180,000 clones, just over 90% seen once; the top ten hold roughly 1.5%. The chain joins TRBV6-2 or TRBV6-3 to TRBJ2-7; 11 nucleotides line up with TRBD2. Material: blood. The origin of this receptor is a man aged 25-45 years in good health. This CDR3 is CASSFLAGGEAEQYF. CDR3 nucleotides: TGTGCCAGCAGTTTCCTAGCGGGGGGTGAAGCCGAGCAGTACTTC.